This is a list of T cell receptor beta chains from one sample in a study of regulatory T cells in long-lasting Graves disease. TCRdb re-called the multiplex PCR reads through MiXCR, storing one row per CDR3 protein. Here the sample spans about 450,000 distinct CDR3 sequences, 16% being singletons. These records were also assigned to another study, of T cells in Graves' hyperthyroidism and ophthalmopathy.

Material: peripheral blood mononuclear cells (PBMCs), obtained at new diagnosis, from a patient treated with antithyroid drugs. All receptors come from a woman aged 30 to 39 with Graves disease. Both conserved end residues are part of each CDR3. D genes are given only for firm matches. Clone size, where shown, is once, few, many, or a class for clones that have expanded.

size	D	V	J	CDR3	DNA
many	-	TRBV18	TRBJ1-4	CASSPPSENEKLFF	TGTGCCAGCTCACCACCGTCCGAAAATGAAAAACTGTTTTTT
many	TRBD1	TRBV5-1	TRBJ2-1	CASSLVRTGAYNEQFF	TGCGCCAGCAGCTTGGTTAGGACAGGGGCGTACAATGAGCAGTTCTTC
-	-	TRBV7-2	TRBJ1-1	CASSLDSTRTENTEAFF	TGTGCCAGCAGCTTAGATAGCACCCGAACAGAGAACACTGAAGCTTTCTTT
many	TRBD1	TRBV7-9	TRBJ1-1	CASPGQGAQMNTEAFF	TGTGCCAGCCCGGGACAGGGGGCCCAAATGAACACTGAAGCTTTCTTT
-	-	TRBV20-1	TRBJ1-1	CSARIGSPNTEAFF	TGCAGTGCTAGAATAGGGTCACCGAACACTGAAGCTTTCTTT
once	-	TRBV19	TRBJ2-2	CATSSPGRSGTGELFF	TGTGCCACCTCCTCTCCGGGACGGTCGGGCACCGGGGAGCTGTTTTTT
few	TRBD1	TRBV10-3	TRBJ1-1	CAISETARGFRNTEAFF	TGTGCCATCAGTGAGACAGCCAGGGGGTTTCGGAACACTGAAGCTTTCTTT
many	-	TRBV20-1	TRBJ1-5	CSARSVQDQPQHF	TGCAGTGCTAGATCTGTTCAGGATCAGCCCCAGCATTTT
many	-	TRBV27	TRBJ2-1	CASSALGGFAYNEQFF	TGTGCCAGCAGTGCCCTTGGGGGATTTGCCTACAATGAGCAGTTCTTC
few	-	TRBV5-4	TRBJ2-3	CASRNGAGRTDTQYF	TGTGCCAGCAGGAATGGGGCAGGGCGCACAGATACGCAGTATTTT
many	-	TRBV10-3	TRBJ1-2	CAISESGYYGYTF	TGTGCCATCAGTGAGTCTGGCTACTATGGCTACACCTTC
many	-	TRBV5-5	TRBJ1-1	CASSFAPGRPEAFF	TGCGCCAGCAGCTTTGCCCCAGGGCGCCCTGAAGCTTTCTTT
few	TRBD2	TRBV18	TRBJ2-7	CASSRLAGQSSYEQYF	TGTGCCAGCTCAAGACTAGCGGGACAAAGCTCCTACGAGCAGTACTTC
many	TRBD1	TRBV27	TRBJ1-1	CASSLRDREGGPTEAFF	TGTGCCAGCAGTCTCCGGGACAGGGAGGGGGGCCCCACTGAAGCTTTCTTT
many	-	TRBV11-2	TRBJ1-4	CASRGGGEKLFF	TGTGCCAGCAGGGGTGGCGGTGAAAAACTGTTTTTT
few	TRBD1	TRBV9	TRBJ1-3	CASSVDRGLGNTIYF	TGTGCCAGCAGCGTAGACAGGGGGCTTGGAAACACCATATATTTT
many	-	TRBV28	TRBJ2-5	CASRTDRTGETQYF	TGTGCCAGCAGAACAGACAGGACTGGAGAGACCCAGTACTTC
-	-	TRBV5-1	TRBJ2-1	CASSLRMGGGSYNEQFF	TGCGCCAGCAGCTTGAGGATGGGTGGGGGCTCCTACAATGAGCAGTTCTTC
many	-	TRBV6-1	TRBJ1-2	CASSLLPVEGIRQGGGYTF	TGTGCCAGCAGTCTACTGCCCGTGGAAGGCATCCGCCAAGGTGGTGGCTACACCTTC
-	TRBD1	TRBV2	TRBJ2-1	CASRETGPLSCNEQFF	TGTGCCAGCAGGGAGACAGGGCCCCTCTCCTGCAATGAGCAGTTCTTC
few	-	TRBV4-3	TRBJ2-1	CASSQTYYRSSYNEQFF	TGCGCCAGCAGCCAAACGTATTACAGGAGCTCCTACAATGAGCAGTTCTTC
many	TRBD2	TRBV27	TRBJ2-5	CASSLSVGTSGRGEETQYF	TGTGCCAGCAGTTTAAGTGTTGGGACTAGCGGGAGGGGAGAAGAGACCCAGTACTTC
-	TRBD1	TRBV28	TRBJ1-2	CASSLPGTGGAHGYTF	TGTGCCAGCAGTTTACCCGGGACAGGGGGCGCACATGGCTACACCTTC
-	TRBD1	TRBV5-6	TRBJ1-2	CASSLKGQGVDYGYTF	TGTGCCAGCAGCTTAAAGGGACAGGGGGTTGACTATGGCTACACCTTC
-	-	TRBV10-3	TRBJ2-7	CAIKPAVLSYEQYF	TGTGCCATCAAACCAGCGGTCCTCTCCTACGAGCAGTACTTC
many	-	TRBV18	TRBJ1-1	CASSQQDSEAFF	TGTGCCAGCTCGCAACAGGACAGTGAAGCTTTCTTT
many	TRBD1	TRBV28	TRBJ2-7	CASHRDSPYEQYF	TGTGCCAGCCATCGGGACAGCCCCTACGAGCAGTACTTC
many	TRBD1	TRBV18	TRBJ1-1	CASSPMGTGGNTEAFF	TGTGCCAGCTCACCCATGGGGACAGGGGGCAACACTGAAGCTTTCTTT
few	-	TRBV13	TRBJ1-6	CASSLGAGSLSLHF	TGTGCCAGCAGCTTAGGGGCAGGGTCTTTGTCCCTCCACTTT
many	TRBD1	TRBV7-8	TRBJ2-2	CASSPGTVWHPILPGELFF	TGTGCCAGCAGCCCTGGGACAGTATGGCATCCTATCCTACCCGGGGAGCTGTTTTTT
-	-	TRBV4-1	TRBJ2-4	CASSQARTVENIQYF	TGCGCCAGCAGCCAAGCCCGGACAGTCGAAAACATTCAGTACTTC
many	TRBD2	TRBV7-2	TRBJ2-1	CASRSGLAGYNEQFF	TGTGCCAGCAGAAGCGGACTAGCGGGCTACAATGAGCAGTTCTTC
-	TRBD1	TRBV4-3	TRBJ1-2	CASSLNDRGFIYGYTF	TGCGCCAGCAGCCTCAATGACAGGGGGTTTATATATGGCTACACCTTC
many	-	TRBV30	TRBJ2-3	CAWSAGLGTDTQYF	TGTGCCTGGAGTGCCGGACTGGGCACAGATACGCAGTATTTT
-	-	TRBV28	TRBJ1-5	CASSERGSQYQHF	TGTGCCAGCAGTGAGCGGGGGTCACAGTACCAGCATTTT